What follows are 26 T cell receptor beta chains derived from one specimen sequenced in a study of control samples from healthy donors and cancer patients. Clones were read by immunoSEQ multiplex PCR, and TCRdb kept only the in-frame ones, dropping some. The table has approximately 100,000 clones, about 81% seen once. The sequencing sample was made of PBMCs. These TCRs come from a man aged 70-80 years with lung cancer.

This clone was detected ten times or more. The V gene is TRBV15, the J gene TRBJ2-7; TRBD1 agrees at 7 bases. Per the germline V gene, CDR1 is LNHNV and CDR2 is YYDKDF (reference sequence). The CDR3 sequence is 16 residues long. With 2 bases clipped from V and 2 bases from J, the junction kept 9 bases outside the gene matches. CDR3 amino acids: CATSRLAGTVAYEQYF. Here the CDR3 DNA reads TGTGCCACCAGCAGACTAGCCGGGACAGTCGCCTACGAGCAGTACTTC.

The CDR3: CASSYGLAGGNTGELFF. The CDR3 DNA reads as TGTGCCAGCAGCTATGGACTAGCGGGGGGGAACACCGGGGAGCTGTTTTTT. This chain connects TRBV7-9 to TRBJ2-2; TRBD2 agrees at 14 bases. The CDR3 loop spans 17 amino acids. The J segment lost 1 base and the V segment lost 4 bases, leaving 2 bases of the junction unmatched. The germline V gene has CDR1 SEHNR and CDR2 FQNEAQ (reference sequence).

This clone came up a few times. The genes are TRBV5-1 and TRBJ1-1; maybe TRBD1 (5 bases). The CDR3 is 16 amino acids. Germline loops: CDR1 SGHRS, CDR2 YFSETQ. V was shortened by 4 bases and J by 2 bases, with 18 bases between the two germline ends. The CDR3 spells CASSLRGETPNTEAFF. CDR3 in DNA: TGCGCCAGCAGCCTCCGGGGCGAAACCCCAAACACTGAAGCTTTCTTT. The full variable domain, with the rest looked up from reference TRBV5-1 and TRBJ1-1, is KAGVTQTPRYLIKTRGQQVTLSCSPISGHRSVSWYQQTPGQGLQFLFEYFSETQRNKGNFPGRFSGRQFSNSRSEMNVSTLELGDSALYLCASSLRGETPNTEAFFGQGTRLTVV.

This chain links TRBV13 with TRBJ2-5; a weak D match, TRBD2 (7 bases). The CDR3 sequence is 15 residues long. CDR1 and CDR2 from the germline V gene are PRHDT and FYEKMQ (reference sequence). Trimming shortened V by 4 bases and J by 5 bases, and 17 bases separated the two germline ends. The CDR3 reads CASSSPGLGQETQYF. CDR3 coding DNA: TGTGCCAGCAGCTCCCCCGGACTAGGACAGGAGACCCAGTACTTC. Together with reference TRBV13 and TRBJ2-5, the CDR3 gives the full variable domain: AAGVIQSPRHLIKEKRETATLKCYPIPRHDTVYWYQQGPGQDPQFLISFYEKMQSDKGSIPDRFSAQQFSDYHSELNMSSLELGDSALYFCASSSPGLGQETQYFGPGTRLLVL.

The chain uses TRBV2 and TRBJ2-1; 7 positions match TRBD1. The V gene end was trimmed by 5 bases and the J gene end by 7 bases; junction bases not matched to a gene: 14. The CDR3 contains 16 residues. Germline CDR1 is SNHLY and CDR2 is FYNNEI. CDR3: CASSYRRRTGDNEQFF. The CDR3 DNA reads as TGTGCCAGCAGTTATCGTCGTCGAACAGGGGATAATGAGCAGTTCTTC.

A word on this clone: A junction boundary mismatches the germline segment, possibly from a read error. The rearrangement uses TRBV2 and TRBJ1-1, with a possible D match to TRBD1 (5 bases). The germline V gene has CDR1 SNHLY and CDR2 FYNNEI. This CDR3 region has 15 residues. The DNA for the CDR3 is TGTGCCGGCAGTGAAGCTCGGAAAGGGGACCCTGAAGCTTTCTTT. As protein: CAGSEARKGDPEAFF.

This clone has only one observation. The gene calls are TRBV7-8 and TRBJ2-7, with TRBD2 identical over 15 bases. The germline CDR1 and CDR2 sequences are SGHVS and FQNEAQ. Trimming cost V 1 base and J 2 bases; bases outside gene matches: 6. The CDR3 spans 18 residues. This chain's CDR3 is CASSLGTSGGGRPYEQYF. The CDR3 DNA follows: TGTGCCAGCAGCTTAGGGACTAGCGGGGGGGGACGCCCCTACGAGCAGTACTTC.

The V call is TRBV6-5, the J call TRBJ1-2; TRBD1 aligns across 9 bases. V trimming: 9 bases; J trimming: 0 bases; junction bases outside the gene matches: 8. Germline lookup yields CDR1 MNHEY and CDR2 SVGAGI. This CDR3 has 15 residues. The chain's CDR3 is CASIGQGLANYGYTF. Here the CDR3 DNA reads TGTGCCAGTATAGGACAGGGGCTAGCTAACTATGGCTACACCTTC.

The J gene is TRBJ2-7, the V gene TRBV5-1; tentative D call: TRBD1 (5 bases). The germline V and J ends were trimmed by 0 bases and 0 bases, with 7 bases remaining between them. CDR3 length equals 14 residues. Per germline, CDR1 SGHRS and CDR2 YFSETQ. The CDR3 reads CASSLEGVSYEQYF. CDR3 bases: TGCGCCAGCAGCTTGGAAGGGGTCTCCTACGAGCAGTACTTC.

This sequence joins TRBV3-1 (or the pseudogene TRBV3-2) and TRBJ2-7; possibly TRBD2 for D (6 bases). The CDR3 loop spans 17 amino acids. V was clipped by 2 bases and J by 6 bases, with 23 bases between them. Germline CDR1 reads LGHDT; CDR2 reads YNNKEL (reference sequence). The chain's CDR3 is CASSQTRGTRVVGEQYF. CDR3 DNA: TGTGCCAGCAGCCAAACACGGGGGACGCGCGTCGTGGGCGAGCAGTACTTC.

This chain joins TRBV3-1 (or the pseudogene TRBV3-2) and TRBJ2-1; TRBD2 matches 8 bases. Per germline, CDR1 LGHDT and CDR2 YNNKEL (reference sequence). This CDR3 comprises 17 residues. The V segment lost 0 bases and the J segment 8 bases; nucleotides outside the gene matches: 12. The CDR3 region has the DNA TGTGCCAGCAGCCAAGATTATTGGCGGGGGGCCGGGGATGAGCAGTTCTTC. The encoded protein is CASSQDYWRGAGDEQFF.

The chain recombines TRBV30 with TRBJ2-3, with TRBD2 identical over 13 bases. Looked up from germline, CDR1 is GTSNPN and CDR2 is SVGIG (reference sequence). V was pared by 0 bases and J by 5 bases, with 5 bases of the junction left unmatched. This CDR3 has 16 residues. The CDR3 region has the DNA TGTGCCTGGAGTGTACTAGCGGGGGGGCCGAAAGATACGCAGTATTTT. Translated: CAWSVLAGGPKDTQYF.

This chain links TRBV5-4 with TRBJ1-2, with 9 bases matching TRBD1. V trimming: 4 bases; J trimming: 7 bases; junction bases outside the gene matches: 8. Germline V gene data show CDR1 as SGHNT and CDR2 as YYREEE (reference sequence). The CDR3 length is 14 residues. The CDR3 DNA follows: TGTGCCAGCAGCGGGGACAGGGAAGCAGCTGGCTACACCTTC. Amino acids: CASSGDREAAGYTF.

This clone was seen at least ten times. The V gene is TRBV28, the J gene TRBJ2-7, with 8 positions matching TRBD2. The germline V gene encodes CDR1 MDHEN and CDR2 SYDVKM. This CDR3 spans 16 amino acids. Trimming took 4 bases from V and 0 from J; bases not matched to a gene: 8. This CDR3 is CASSSPGLGNSYEQYF. In DNA form, the CDR3 reads TGTGCCAGCAGTTCACCGGGACTAGGAAACTCCTACGAGCAGTACTTC. The full variable domain, completed using reference TRBV28 and TRBJ2-7, is DVKVTQSSRYLVKRTGEKVFLECVQDMDHENMFWYRQDPGLGLRLIYFSYDVKMKEKGDIPEGYSVSREKKERFSLILESASTNQTSMYLCASSSPGLGNSYEQYFGPGTRLTVT.

The chain employs TRBV27 and TRBJ1-2; 10 nucleotides match TRBD1. V trimming: 6 bases; J trimming: 7 bases; junction bases outside the gene matches: 8. The CDR3 consists of 14 residues. The germline gives CDR1 MNHEY, CDR2 SMNVEV (reference sequence). CDR3 coding DNA: TGTGCCAGCAGGGAATGGGGACAGGGGTCTGGCTACACCTTC. Encoded protein: CASREWGQGSGYTF.

This chain uses TRBV5-1 with TRBJ2-2; perhaps TRBD2 as D (6 bases). CDR3 size: 15 residues. V lost 3 bases to trimming and J lost 3 bases, with 12 bases between them. In germline, CDR1 is SGHRS, CDR2 YFSETQ. This chain's CDR3 is CASSWGTGDTGELFF. The DNA of the CDR3 is TGCGCCAGCAGCTGGGGGACGGGGGACACCGGGGAGCTGTTTTTT. The full variable domain, its missing parts supplied by reference TRBV5-1 and TRBJ2-2, is KAGVTQTPRYLIKTRGQQVTLSCSPISGHRSVSWYQQTPGQGLQFLFEYFSETQRNKGNFPGRFSGRQFSNSRSEMNVSTLELGDSALYLCASSWGTGDTGELFFGEGSRLTVL.

The chain employs TRBV12-5 and TRBJ1-2, with D perhaps TRBD1 (5 bases). V lost 3 bases to trimming and J lost 13 bases, with 15 bases between them. There are 12 residues in the CDR3. CDR1 is LGHNT and CDR2 is FRNRAP in the germline V gene. The CDR3 DNA reads as TGTGCTAGTGGTTTTTTTGGGATGGGGGGCACCTTC. Protein sequence: CASGFFGMGGTF. The whole variable domain, filled in from reference TRBV12-5 and TRBJ1-2, reads DARVTQTPRHKVTEMGQEVTMRCQPILGHNTVFWYRQTMMQGLELLAYFRNRAPLDDSGMPKDRFSAEMPDATLATLKIQPSEPRDSAVYFCASGFFGMGGTFGSGTRLTVV.

V is TRBV3-1 (or the pseudogene TRBV3-2) and J is TRBJ1-5; D is unclear. CDR1 LGHDT and CDR2 YNNKEL come from the germline V gene (reference sequence). Trimming took 0 bases from V and 2 from J, leaving 14 bases between them. The CDR3 spans 17 residues. The CDR3, as DNA: TGTGCCAGCAGCCAAGAACCGGGAAAGTTGCGCAATCAGCCCCAGCATTTT. This gives the protein CASSQEPGKLRNQPQHF.

This clone was seen a single time. The V and J genes are TRBV6-5 and TRBJ2-7; tentatively, D is TRBD1 (6 bases). The CDR3 has 13 amino acids. The germline V and J ends were trimmed by 7 bases and 4 bases, with 14 bases remaining between them. Per the germline V gene, CDR1 is MNHEY and CDR2 is SVGAGI. The CDR3 coding sequence is TGTGCCAGCAAATCACGACAGGCGTACGAGCAGTACTTC. It yields the protein CASKSRQAYEQYF.

This rearrangement joins TRBV5-1 to TRBJ2-7, with 9 positions matching TRBD2. Per germline, CDR1 SGHRS and CDR2 YFSETQ. J was trimmed by 3 bases and V by 4 bases; bases with no gene match: 2. The CDR3 consists of 13 residues. This chain's CDR3 is CASSASGIYEQYF. The CDR3 DNA follows: TGCGCCAGCAGCGCTAGCGGGATCTACGAGCAGTACTTC.

The rearrangement links TRBV18 to TRBJ2-2, with D possibly matching TRBD2 (6 bases). V lost 1 base, J lost 4 bases, and 7 bases lay in between. The CDR3 length is 14 residues. Germline loops: CDR1 KGHSH, CDR2 LQKENI. CDR3 protein: CASSPLEGTGELFF. CDR3 coding DNA: TGTGCCAGCTCACCACTGGAGGGCACCGGGGAGCTGTTTTTT.

This rearrangement joins TRBV6-5 to TRBJ1-6; TRBD1 aligns across 9 bases. This CDR3 is built from 12 residues. J lost 8 bases, V lost 8 bases, and 1 base had no gene match. CDR1 is MNHEY and CDR2 is SVGAGI in the germline V gene. CDR3 nucleotides: TGTGCCAGCGGGACAGGGCATTCACCCCTCCACTTT. This gives the protein CASGTGHSPLHF.

This clone was counted a few times. The rearrangement joins TRBV7-6 to TRBJ2-3; the match to TRBD2 covers 8 bases. After removal of 4 bases from V and 0 bases from J, the junction contained 6 bases not matched to a gene. The CDR3 runs 16 residues. Germline V gives CDR1 SGHVS, CDR2 FNYEAQ. CDR3 coding DNA: TGTGCCAGCAGCTCGGTAGCGGGAACTAGCACAGATACGCAGTATTTT. As protein: CASSSVAGTSTDTQYF.

This clone has a handful of counts. In the same sample, other DNA sequences code for this CDR3. The chain uses TRBV5-1 and TRBJ2-5; perhaps TRBD1 as D (5 bases). Germline V gives CDR1 SGHRS, CDR2 YFSETQ. This CDR3 is 13 amino acids long. V was pared by 1 base and J by 5 bases, with 9 bases between. CDR3 in amino acids: CASSLQGPETQYF. The CDR3 nucleotides are TGCGCCAGCAGCTTGCAGGGCCCGGAGACCCAGTACTTC.

There are a few counts of this clone. The J gene is TRBJ1-2, the V gene TRBV5-1; D is perhaps TRBD1 (6 bases). The CDR3 extends over 13 amino acids. The germline CDR1 and CDR2 sequences are SGHRS and YFSETQ. Between the trimmed V and J ends, which lost 0 bases and 8 bases, there was a span of 11 bases. The DNA of the CDR3 is TGCGCCAGCAGCTTGGGACAGGCCGCGGGCTACACCTTC. This codes for CASSLGQAAGYTF. Using reference TRBV5-1 and TRBJ1-2 for the parts outside the CDR3, the full variable domain is KAGVTQTPRYLIKTRGQQVTLSCSPISGHRSVSWYQQTPGQGLQFLFEYFSETQRNKGNFPGRFSGRQFSNSRSEMNVSTLELGDSALYLCASSLGQAAGYTFGSGTRLTVV.

The gene calls are TRBV19 and TRBJ2-7, with D possibly being TRBD1 or TRBD2 (5 bases each). With 5 bases removed from V and 2 bases from J, the gap between germline ends came to 16 bases. The CDR3 contains 15 residues. Germline V gene data show CDR1 as LNHDA and CDR2 as SQIVND (reference sequence). CDR3 nucleotide sequence: TGTGCCAGTAGTCGCGACGGGACCTCAGCCTACGAGCAGTACTTC. Its translation is CASSRDGTSAYEQYF.